This is a list of T cell receptor beta chains from one sample in a study of neoadjuvant anti-PD-1 for oral cavity cancer. Here immunoSEQ multiplex PCR was the method, and the copy in TCRdb shows in-frame clones only, minus some. The repertoire consists of 60,000 to 75,000 clones, with around 83% occurring once and the leading ten covering 3% to 3.5%. Sequenced material: PBMCs, taken before nivolumab (anti-PD-1) treatment. Receptors were obtained from a person aged 40 to 85 with oral cavity squamous cell carcinoma. Each CDR3 is given with its conserved first and last residue. A D gene is named only where the DNA matches it firmly. Size is omitted from some rows. Given values are once, few, many or a class for expanded clones.

>TRBJ1-4|TRBV5-1|-|TRBD1
CASSRGTGATNEKLFF
TGCGCCAGCAGCCGAGGGACAGGGGCAACTAATGAAAAACTGTTTTTT
>TRBJ2-7|TRBV28|-|TRBD2
CASRREGLGIDEQYF
TGTGCCAGCAGACGGGAGGGCCTGGGGATAGACGAGCAGTACTTC
>TRBJ2-7|TRBV5-1|-|-
CASSHGERYEQYF
TGCGCCAGCAGCCACGGAGAACGCTACGAGCAGTACTTC
>TRBJ2-1|TRBV30|few|-
CAWSLLVGNEQFF
TGTGCCTGGAGTCTACTGGTGGGCAATGAGCAGTTCTTC
>TRBJ2-3|TRBV4-1|-|-
CASSLLPGTSLDTQYF
TGCGCCAGCAGCCTCTTGCCGGGGACCTCGTTAGATACGCAGTATTTT
>TRBJ1-1|TRBV2|-|TRBD1
CASSDRGLGTEAFF
TGTGCCAGCAGTGACAGGGGGCTAGGGACTGAAGCTTTCTTT
>TRBJ1-4|TRBV10-3|-|-
CAISGATNEKLFF
TGTGCCATCAGTGGAGCGACTAATGAAAAACTGTTTTTT
>TRBJ1-3|TRBV7-9|once|TRBD1
CASSPRQGSSGNTIYF
TGTGCCAGCAGCCCGCGACAGGGGAGCTCTGGAAACACCATATATTTT
>TRBJ1-1|TRBV10-1|-|-
CASSQGFSTEAFF
TGCGCCAGCAGTCAGGGGTTTAGCACTGAAGCTTTCTTT
>TRBJ1-5|TRBV27|-|TRBD1
CASSSGQGDQPQHF
TGTGCCAGCAGTTCCGGACAGGGTGATCAGCCCCAGCATTTT
>TRBJ1-1|TRBV12-5|-|-
CASGARSGLNTEAFF
TGTGCTAGTGGTGCCCGATCAGGGTTGAACACTGAAGCTTTCTTT
>TRBJ2-7|TRBV18|-|TRBD1
CASSPRTGGSYEQYF
TGTGCCAGCTCACCCCGGACAGGGGGGTCCTACGAGCAGTACTTC
>TRBJ2-7|TRBV28|once|-
CASSPSLNEQYF
TGTGCCAGCAGCCCCTCCCTCAACGAGCAGTACTTC
>TRBJ2-3|TRBV5-1|-|-
CASRGPASTDTQYF
TGCGCCAGCAGGGGCCCCGCTAGCACAGATACGCAGTATTTT
>TRBJ2-7|TRBV27|-|-
CASSPSGTVTYEQYF
TGTGCCAGCAGTCCCTCCGGGACGGTCACCTACGAGCAGTACTTC
>TRBJ1-3|TRBV13|once|-
CASSPRHPSGNTIYF
TGTGCCAGCAGCCCCCGACACCCTTCTGGAAACACCATATATTTT
>TRBJ2-2|TRBV5-5|-|TRBD1
CASRSTGGRRSVAPAGELFF
TGTGCCAGCAGATCGACAGGGGGGCGTAGATCGGTAGCTCCGGCCGGGGAGCTGTTTTTT
>TRBJ1-2|TRBV10-2|once|-
CASGNQGAVGYTF
TGCGCCAGCGGGAACCAGGGCGCGGTTGGCTACACCTTC
>TRBJ1-5|TRBV2|-|-
CASGRVSNQPQHF
TGTGCCAGCGGGAGGGTTAGCAATCAGCCCCAGCATTTT
>TRBJ2-3|TRBV7-9|few|TRBD2
CASSLVSGRLGTQYF
TGTGCCAGCAGCTTAGTTAGCGGGAGACTCGGTACGCAGTATTTT
>TRBJ2-2|TRBV5-1|once|-
CASSPPGAGTGELFF
TGCGCCAGCAGCCCCCCGGGGGCCGGCACCGGGGAGCTGTTTTTT
>TRBJ1-1|TRBV20-1|-|-
CSARDAPEAFF
TGCAGTGCTAGAGACGCCCCTGAAGCTTTCTTT
>TRBJ1-2|TRBV6-4|once|TRBD1
CASSPTGRTNYGYTF
TGTGCCAGCAGTCCGACAGGGAGGACTAACTATGGCTACACCTTC
>TRBJ2-1|TRBV7-2|-|-
CASSFRVPYNEQFF
TGTGCCAGCAGCTTCAGGGTCCCCTACAATGAGCAGTTCTTC
>TRBJ1-1|TRBV13|-|TRBD1
CASSLGDRGLIGEAFF
TGTGCCAGCAGCTTAGGAGACAGGGGGCTTATCGGTGAAGCTTTCTTT
>TRBJ1-2|TRBV30|-|-
CAWSPLPGQHNYGYTF
TGTGCCTGGAGCCCACTACCGGGACAACATAACTATGGCTACACCTTC
>TRBJ1-6|TRBV27|-|TRBD1
CASTGTGGFTSPLHF
TGTGCCAGCACCGGGACAGGGGGGTTTACTTCACCCCTCCACTTT
>TRBJ1-1|TRBV29-1|few|-
CSAGQWRTEAFF
TGCAGCGCAGGACAGTGGAGGACTGAAGCTTTCTTT
>TRBJ1-1|TRBV11-2|few|-
CASSTWIRGFTEAFF
TGTGCCAGCAGCACCTGGATACGGGGCTTCACTGAAGCTTTCTTT